A single sample is the source of the 32 T cell receptor beta chains below, sequenced in a study of T cell responses to AZD1222 COVID-19 vaccine. The repertoire was sequenced with immunoSEQ multiplex PCR; TCRdb's copy has only in-frame clones and lacks some. Of over 100,000 clones detected, roughly 90% appear once; the ten largest clones hold around 13%. Sequenced here: peripheral blood, sampled on day 0 of MenACWY control vaccination. The receptor set was obtained from an adult in good health.

The chain uses TRBV4-2 and TRBJ2-1; TRBD2 matches 9 bases. V shed 4 bases and J 3 bases; nucleotides not matched to a gene: 7. This CDR3 region has 16 residues. The germline V gene has CDR1 LGHNA and CDR2 YNFKEQ. The CDR3 is CASSPRGTSSYNEQFF. As DNA, the CDR3 is TGTGCCAGCAGCCCCCGAGGGACTAGCAGCTACAATGAGCAGTTCTTC.

This rearrangement joins TRBV7-2 to TRBJ1-2; no clear D gene. V was pared by 4 bases and J by 8 bases, with 14 bases between. CDR3 length: 13 residues. Germline CDR1 and CDR2: SGHTA and FQGNSA. This CDR3 is CASSYEARRGYTF. CDR3 DNA: TGTGCCAGCAGCTATGAGGCTCGCCGGGGCTACACCTTC.

CDR3 loop: CASSLFGAGLNTEAFF. The CDR3, as DNA: TGTGCCAGCAGCTTATTTGGGGCAGGGTTGAACACTGAAGCTTTCTTT. The genes are TRBV11-2 and TRBJ1-1; maybe TRBD1 (5 bases). CDR1 and CDR2 (germline): SGHAT, FQNNGV. The V gene lost 2 bases and the J gene lost 0 bases, with 13 bases spanning the gap. CDR3 length: 16 residues. Drawing the rest from reference TRBV11-2 and TRBJ1-1, the complete variable domain is EAGVAQSPRYKIIEKRQSVAFWCNPISGHATLYWYQQILGQGPKLLIQFQNNGVVDDSQLPKDRFSAERLKGVDSTLKIQPAKLEDSAVYLCASSLFGAGLNTEAFFGQGTRLTVV.

This chain links TRBV28 with TRBJ1-1; no firm D call. From germline, CDR1 is MDHEN and CDR2 SYDVKM. Trimming left V 3 bases short and J 6 bases short, with 11 bases between. The CDR3 has 13 residues. In DNA, the CDR3 is TGTGCCAGCAGTTTGCCGAATCTCTCTGAAGCTTTCTTT. Its translation: CASSLPNLSEAFF.

A word on this clone: This likely stems from a read error, as it lies one base from a far larger clone. This chain links TRBV4-1 with TRBJ1-6; the D gene is possibly TRBD1 (6 bases). In germline, CDR1 is MGHRA, CDR2 YSYEKL. This CDR3 is 13 amino acids long. The germline V and J ends were trimmed by 10 bases and 3 bases, with 10 bases remaining between them. CDR3 coding DNA: TGCGCCACCAGGGGCCTCTATAATTCACCCCTCCACTTT. It is translated as CATRGLYNSPLHF.

The V gene is TRBV2, the J gene TRBJ2-3; D not certain. The length of the CDR3 is 14 residues. Per the germline V gene, CDR1 is SNHLY and CDR2 is FYNNEI. V was cut by 6 bases and J by 0 bases, with 10 bases left in between. The CDR3 coding sequence is TGTGCCAGCAGGGGTTATTTAAGCACAGATACGCAGTATTTT. This codes for CASRGYLSTDTQYF.

V usage is TRBV18 and J usage is TRBJ2-6; D is unresolved. This CDR3 is 15 amino acids long. The germline V gene has CDR1 KGHSH and CDR2 LQKENI. With 4 bases removed from V and 0 bases from J, the gap between germline ends came to 7 bases. The CDR3 here is CASSLPNSGANVLTF. In DNA form, the CDR3 reads TGTGCCAGCTCACTACCGAACTCTGGGGCCAACGTCCTGACTTTC.

This chain connects TRBV28 to TRBJ2-7; D might be TRBD2 (5 bases). CDR1 is MDHEN, CDR2 SYDVKM, per germline. The CDR3 sequence is 14 residues long. With 5 bases removed from V and 2 bases from J, the gap between germline ends came to 13 bases. CDR3 DNA: TGTGCCAGCAGTCCGCGGGTCCCCGCCTACGAGCAGTACTTC. Translating it yields CASSPRVPAYEQYF. Combining the CDR3 with reference TRBV28 and TRBJ2-7 gives the whole variable domain DVKVTQSSRYLVKRTGEKVFLECVQDMDHENMFWYRQDPGLGLRLIYFSYDVKMKEKGDIPEGYSVSREKKERFSLILESASTNQTSMYLCASSPRVPAYEQYFGPGTRLTVT.

The CDR3 nucleotides read TGCAGCGGGAAGGCTGACAGTAGCATTCAGTACTTC. This gives the protein CSGKADSSIQYF. The chain joins TRBV29-1 to TRBJ2-4; the D gene is possibly TRBD1 (5 bases). V was pared by 7 bases and J by 9 bases, with 16 bases between. The CDR3 covers 12 residues. Looked up from germline, CDR1 is SQVTM and CDR2 is ANQGSEA.

J is TRBJ2-4 and V is TRBV19; TRBD2 might be the D (6 bases). The CDR3 is 20 residues long. In germline, CDR1 is LNHDA, CDR2 SQIVND (reference sequence). The V and J ends lost 1 base and 1 base respectively, with 23 bases between them. The CDR3 nucleotides are TGTGCCAGTAGTATAGTAAGTAGGAGGAGGGGCGCGGTGGCCAAAAACATTCAGTACTTC. Translation: CASSIVSRRRGAVAKNIQYF.

The chain uses TRBV7-2 and TRBJ1-6, with 8 bases fitting TRBD1. The CDR3 has 13 residues. Trimming removed 10 bases from V and 10 bases from J; junction bases left unmatched: 9. The V gene's germline CDR1 is SGHTA and CDR2 FQGNSA. The CDR3 nucleotides are TGTGCCACCCGAGGACAGGGAAGCTCACCCCTCCACTTT. Its translation: CATRGQGSSPLHF.

The V call is TRBV5-1, the J call TRBJ2-7; D may be TRBD2 (5 bases). V lost 4 bases and J lost 2, with 13 bases in between. Germline values: CDR1 SGHRS, CDR2 YFSETQ. The CDR3 has 14 residues. CDR3 in amino acids: CASSLSGTTYEQYF. The CDR3 nucleotides read TGCGCCAGCAGCCTAAGCGGAACTACCTACGAGCAGTACTTC. Full variable domain (missing parts from reference TRBV5-1 and TRBJ2-7): KAGVTQTPRYLIKTRGQQVTLSCSPISGHRSVSWYQQTPGQGLQFLFEYFSETQRNKGNFPGRFSGRQFSNSRSEMNVSTLELGDSALYLCASSLSGTTYEQYFGPGTRLTVT.

The V and J genes are TRBV3-1 (or the pseudogene TRBV3-2) and TRBJ1-2; no definite D call. The CDR3 length is 14 residues. The germline V and J ends were trimmed by 0 bases and 2 bases, with 7 bases remaining between them. CDR1 LGHDT and CDR2 YNNKEL come from the germline V gene (reference sequence). Written as DNA, the CDR3 is TGTGCCAGCAGCCAAGATGCGGGGAACTATGGCTACACCTTC. Translating gives CASSQDAGNYGYTF.

The gene calls are TRBV28 and TRBJ1-1; a weak D match, TRBD1 (6 bases). The CDR3 runs 12 residues. V lost 5 bases to trimming and J lost 5 bases, with 9 bases between them. In germline, CDR1 is MDHEN, CDR2 SYDVKM. The CDR3 reads CASSAGTTEAFF. CDR3 bases: TGTGCCAGCAGTGCCGGGACAACTGAAGCTTTCTTT.

The gene calls are TRBV7-2 and TRBJ2-2, with a possible D match to TRBD1 (6 bases). There are 16 residues in the CDR3. Germline CDR1 SGHTA, CDR2 FQGNSA. V was shortened by 1 base and J by 0 bases, with 9 bases between the two germline ends. CDR3 amino acids: CASSLVGTTNTGELFF. In DNA, the CDR3 is TGTGCCAGCAGCTTAGTTGGGACAACGAACACCGGGGAGCTGTTTTTT.

The chain recombines TRBV6-5 with TRBJ2-5; 7 bases are a match to TRBD1. Germline V CDR1 and CDR2: MNHEY, SVGAGI. The J segment lost 1 base and the V segment lost 2 bases, leaving 7 bases of the junction unmatched. This CDR3 has 16 amino acids. The CDR3 loop reads CASSYNDRELQETQYF. CDR3 nucleotide sequence: TGTGCCAGCAGTTACAACGACAGGGAACTCCAAGAGACCCAGTACTTC.

The chain recombines TRBV7-9 with TRBJ2-2, with D perhaps TRBD1 (6 bases). The CDR3 loop spans 14 amino acids. V shed 7 bases and J shed 4 bases, with 13 bases lying between them. Germline CDR1 and CDR2: SEHNR and FQNEAQ (reference sequence). The CDR3 DNA reads as TGTGCCAGCATCAGGGGTTTGTTCACCGGGGAGCTGTTTTTT. It translates to CASIRGLFTGELFF.

This clone was observed a handful of times. The chain recombines TRBV9 with TRBJ1-6; 11 nucleotides agree with TRBD1. Germline values: CDR1 SGDLS, CDR2 YYNGEE. This CDR3 is 18 amino acids long. V shed 0 bases and J 10 bases; nucleotides not matched to a gene: 12. The CDR3 here is CASSVEARGTGGGSPLHF. CDR3 DNA sequence: TGTGCCAGCAGCGTAGAGGCTCGAGGGACAGGGGGAGGATCACCCCTCCACTTT. The variable domain in full, with the rest retrieved from reference TRBV9 and TRBJ1-6, is DSGVTQTPKHLITATGQRVTLRCSPRSGDLSVYWYQQSLDQGLQFLIQYYNGEERAKGNILERFSAQQFPDLHSELNLSSLELGDSALYFCASSVEARGTGGGSPLHFGNGTRLTVT.

The rearrangement joins TRBV5-6 to TRBJ1-1; D remains unclear. Germline CDR1 and CDR2: SGHDT and YYEEEE. The CDR3 contains 13 residues. V was pared by 6 bases and J by 10 bases, with 19 bases between. The chain's CDR3 is CASTKTGGIGAFF. CDR3 nucleotide sequence: TGTGCCAGCACCAAGACGGGTGGGATTGGAGCTTTCTTT. The variable domain in full, with the rest retrieved from reference TRBV5-6 and TRBJ1-1, is DAGVTQSPTHLIKTRGQQVTLRCSPKSGHDTVSWYQQALGQGPQFIFQYYEEEERQRGNFPDRFSGHQFPNYSSELNVNALLLGDSALYLCASTKTGGIGAFFGQGTRLTVV.

A word on this clone: The sample contains more than one DNA sequence encoding this CDR3. The CDR3 coding sequence is TGTGCCAGCAGCTTAGAAGGCTTGACAGATACGCAGTATTTT. Translated, it gives CASSLEGLTDTQYF. The genes are TRBV11-2 and TRBJ2-3, with D uncertain. The V end was cut by 0 bases, the J end by 3 bases, with 7 bases between. Per germline, CDR1 SGHAT and CDR2 FQNNGV. The length of the CDR3 is 14 residues.

The CDR3 nucleotides are TGTGCCTGGAGTGTATCGGGGTCAGACCCCTATGGCTACACCTTC. This gives the protein CAWSVSGSDPYGYTF. The genes are TRBV30 and TRBJ1-2; no clear D gene. Germline CDR1 GTSNPN, CDR2 SVGIG (reference sequence). The CDR3 spans 15 residues. Trimming removed 0 bases from V and 4 bases from J, with 15 bases in between.

The chain has TRBV28 and TRBJ1-2; no reliable D call. Germline V gene data show CDR1 as MDHEN and CDR2 as SYDVKM. The CDR3 is 14 residues long. The V end was cut by 0 bases, the J end by 4 bases, with 9 bases between. CDR3 loop: CASSLWVEGYGYTF. For the CDR3, the DNA is TGTGCCAGCAGTTTATGGGTAGAGGGCTATGGCTACACCTTC.

This chain links TRBV15 with TRBJ1-5; TRBD1 agrees at 8 bases. The germline gives CDR1 LNHNV, CDR2 YYDKDF (reference sequence). The CDR3 consists of 17 residues. The J segment lost 1 base and the V segment lost 3 bases, leaving 8 bases of the junction unmatched. This chain's CDR3 is CATSRSGGRRSNQPQHF. DNA for the CDR3: TGTGCCACCAGCAGGTCAGGGGGCCGGAGGAGCAATCAGCCCCAGCATTTT.

A single count supports this clone. The CDR3 loop is CASSLFGGNEQFF. DNA for the CDR3: TGTGCCAGCAGCTTATTTGGGGGGAACGAGCAGTTCTTC. The chain carries TRBV7-3 and TRBJ2-1; weak D call: TRBD2 (6 bases). CDR3 size: 13 residues. The germline V gene has CDR1 SGHTA and CDR2 FQGTGA. Trimming shortened V by 2 bases and J by 10 bases, and 12 bases separated the two germline ends.

CDR3 DNA: TGTGCCAGCACCGCGGGGACGAACACTGAAGCTTTCTTT. Its translation is CASTAGTNTEAFF. The V and J genes are TRBV19 and TRBJ1-1; a possible D gene is TRBD1 (5 bases). Per the germline V gene, CDR1 is LNHDA and CDR2 is SQIVND (reference sequence). The CDR3 has 13 amino acids. V lost 9 bases and J 1 base, leaving 12 bases between the germline ends. Looking up the rest from reference TRBV19 and TRBJ1-1 gives the full variable domain: DGGITQSPKYLFRKEGQNVTLSCEQNLNHDAMYWYRQDPGQGLRLIYYSQIVNDFQKGDIAEGYSVSREKKESFPLTVTSAQKNPTAFYLCASTAGTNTEAFFGQGTRLTVV.

The gene calls are TRBV5-1 and TRBJ2-1; TRBD2 matches 10 bases. The CDR3 has 16 amino acids. The junction had 2 bases not matched to a gene; V was cut back by 0 bases and J by 2 bases. Germline V gene data show CDR1 as SGHRS and CDR2 as YFSETQ. CDR3 nucleotides: TGCGCCAGCAGCTTGGTCCTAGCGGGGGCCTACAATGAGCAGTTCTTC. Protein: CASSLVLAGAYNEQFF.

This chain uses TRBV6-2 or TRBV6-3 with TRBJ2-1, with D perhaps TRBD2 (6 bases). Trimming cost V 1 base and J 7 bases, with 20 bases left between them. Per the germline V gene, CDR1 is MNHEY and CDR2 is SVGEGT. This CDR3 contains 17 residues. The CDR3 protein is CASSYLGGGGGRNEQFF. The CDR3, as DNA: TGTGCCAGCAGTTACTTGGGTGGCGGCGGAGGGAGGAATGAGCAGTTCTTC.

This clone was picked up one time. The chain uses TRBV28 and TRBJ2-2; D unresolved. This CDR3 region has 12 residues. The V end was cut by 2 bases, the J end by 2 bases, with 0 bases between. From germline, CDR1 is MDHEN and CDR2 SYDVKM. Here the CDR3 DNA reads TGTGCCAGCAGTTTAAACACCGGGGAGCTGTTTTTT. The encoded protein is CASSLNTGELFF.

The chain recombines TRBV19 with TRBJ1-5, with D possibly matching TRBD1 (6 bases). Germline-derived CDR1 and CDR2 are LNHDA and SQIVND (reference sequence). The CDR3 has 15 residues. V lost 9 bases, J lost 7 bases, and 22 bases lay in between. In DNA form, the CDR3 reads TGTGCCAGCCACACCGGGACACTAATGAGCCAGCCCCAGCATTTT. Protein product: CASHTGTLMSQPQHF.

This clone appeared once. The gene calls are TRBV5-4 and TRBJ2-1; TRBD2 matches at 8 bases. This CDR3 region has 13 residues. Germline V gene data show CDR1 as SGHNT and CDR2 as YYREEE (reference sequence). V lost 0 bases, J lost 10 bases, and 3 bases stayed unmatched. The DNA for the CDR3 is TGTGCCAGCAGCTTGGCCGGGGGGGAAGAGCAGTTCTTC. Translating gives CASSLAGGEEQFF. Using reference TRBV5-4 and TRBJ2-1 for the parts outside the CDR3, the full variable domain is ETGVTQSPTHLIKTRGQQVTLRCSSQSGHNTVSWYQQALGQGPQFIFQYYREEENGRGNFPPRFSGLQFPNYSSELNVNALELDDSALYLCASSLAGGEEQFFGPGTRLTVL.

The CDR3 loop is CASSQDLAGEQYF. CDR3 DNA sequence: TGTGCCAGCAGCCAAGATCTAGCGGGAGAGCAGTACTTC. V usage is TRBV4-2 and J usage is TRBJ2-7, with TRBD2 matching 9 bases. Looked up from germline, CDR1 is LGHNA and CDR2 is YNFKEQ. The ends lost 0 bases at V and 7 bases at J; junction bases unmatched: 1. This CDR3 is built from 13 residues.

For this clone: Its ends do not fully match the called genes, so a read error is possible. The rearrangement uses TRBV12-3 or TRBV12-4 and TRBJ1-4; 9 bases are a match to TRBD1. The CDR3 loop spans 12 amino acids. CDR3 sequence reads: CASSLAGQGGRF. DNA for the CDR3: TGTGCCAGCAGTTTAGCGGGACAGGGCGGTCGGTTT.